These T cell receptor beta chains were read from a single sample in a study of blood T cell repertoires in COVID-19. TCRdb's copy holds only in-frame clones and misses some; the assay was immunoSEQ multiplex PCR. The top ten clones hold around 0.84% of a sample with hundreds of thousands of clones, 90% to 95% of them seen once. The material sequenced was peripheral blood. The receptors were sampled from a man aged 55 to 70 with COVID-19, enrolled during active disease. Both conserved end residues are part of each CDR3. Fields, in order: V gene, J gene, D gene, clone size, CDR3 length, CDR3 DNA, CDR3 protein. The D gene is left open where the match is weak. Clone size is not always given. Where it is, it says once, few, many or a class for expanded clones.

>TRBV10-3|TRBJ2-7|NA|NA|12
TGTGCCATCAGTGAATTGGGCCGTCAGCAGTACTTC
CAISELGRQQYF
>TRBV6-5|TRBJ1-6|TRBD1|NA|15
TGTGCCAGCGGCTCCGGGACAGCCAATAATTCACCCCTCCACTTT
CASGSGTANNSPLHF
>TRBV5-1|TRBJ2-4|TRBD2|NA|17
TGCGCCAGCGCTCCCGGGACTAGCGGGGGTTTAGCTGCCATTCAGTACTTC
CASAPGTSGGLAAIQYF
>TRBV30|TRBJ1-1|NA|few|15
TGTGCCTCAAAGGGGACAAATTTACCGAACACTGAAGCTTTCTTT
CASKGTNLPNTEAFF
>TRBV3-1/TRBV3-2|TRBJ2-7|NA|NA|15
TGTGCCAGCAGCCAAGATACGTGGAGCTCCTACGAGCAGTACTTC
CASSQDTWSSYEQYF
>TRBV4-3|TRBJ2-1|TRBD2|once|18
TGCGCCAGCAGCCAATCTGGGGCCCCGGGACTAGTAAGGAATGAGCAGTTCTTC
CASSQSGAPGLVRNEQFF
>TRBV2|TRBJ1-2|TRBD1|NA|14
TGTGCCAGCAGTTCCGGGACAGGAAACTATGGCTACACCTTC
CASSSGTGNYGYTF
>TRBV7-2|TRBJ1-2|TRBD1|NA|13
TGTGCCAGCAGCTTCACAGGGGACTATGGCTACACCTTC
CASSFTGDYGYTF
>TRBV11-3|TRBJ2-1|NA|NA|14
TGTGCCAGCAGCTTAAGGGGCTCCTACAATGAGCAGTTCTTC
CASSLRGSYNEQFF
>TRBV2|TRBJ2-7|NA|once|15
TGTGCCAGCAGCCTCCGGGACACGGCCTCCTACGAGCAGTACTTC
CASSLRDTASYEQYF
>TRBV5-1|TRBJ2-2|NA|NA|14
TGCGCCAGCAGCTTGGTGTCCGGCACCGGGGAGCTGTTTTTT
CASSLVSGTGELFF
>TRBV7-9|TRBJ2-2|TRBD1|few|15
TGTGCCAGCAGCTCCCGACAGGGTGGGACCGGGGAGCTGTTTTTT
CASSSRQGGTGELFF
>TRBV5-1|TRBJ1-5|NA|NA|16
TGCGCCAGCAGCCCCGACAAGACAGCACGCAATCAGCCCCAGCATTTT
CASSPDKTARNQPQHF
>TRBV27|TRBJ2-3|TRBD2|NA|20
TGTGCCAGCAGTTTATCCCGACTAGCGGGCTACGGTTTAAGCACAGATACGCAGTATTTT
CASSLSRLAGYGLSTDTQYF
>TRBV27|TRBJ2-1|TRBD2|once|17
TGTGCCAGCAGAGAAATCAGTCTAGCGGGAGTGTCCAATGAGCAGTTCTTC
CASREISLAGVSNEQFF
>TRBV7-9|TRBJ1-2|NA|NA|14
TGTGCCAGCAGCCAAACCGGGAGAAACTATGGCTACACCTTC
CASSQTGRNYGYTF
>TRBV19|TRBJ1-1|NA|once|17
TGTGCCAGTAGTACGCCGCGAGGTCCTCGGGTGAACACTGAAGCTTTCTTT
CASSTPRGPRVNTEAFF
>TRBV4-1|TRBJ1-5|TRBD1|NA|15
TGCGCCAGCAGACCCGACAGGGTAAGCAATCAGCCCCAGCATTTT
CASRPDRVSNQPQHF
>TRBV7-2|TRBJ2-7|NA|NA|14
TGTGCCAGCACCCCGGGTGCGGGAACAGCCGAGCAGTACTTC
CASTPGAGTAEQYF
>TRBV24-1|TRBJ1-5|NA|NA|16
TGTGCCACCAGTGATTGGAGGGAAGAGGGCAATCAGCCCCAGCATTTT
CATSDWREEGNQPQHF
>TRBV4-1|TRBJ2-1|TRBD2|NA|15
TGCGCCAGCAGCTGGACTAGCGGGGGGGCCTTTGAGCAGTTCTTC
CASSWTSGGAFEQFF
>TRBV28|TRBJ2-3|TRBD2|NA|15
TGTGCCAGCAGTTCGCCGAGCGGGAGAACAGATACGCAGTATTTT
CASSSPSGRTDTQYF
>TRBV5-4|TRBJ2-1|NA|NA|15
TGTGCCAGCAGCTTGGGATCCTCCGGGGGCAATGAGCAGTTCTTC
CASSLGSSGGNEQFF
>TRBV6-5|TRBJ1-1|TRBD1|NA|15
TGTGCCAGCAGTTTAGGACAGGGGATGAACACTGAAGCTTTCTTT
CASSLGQGMNTEAFF
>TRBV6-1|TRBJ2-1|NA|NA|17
TGTGCCAGCAGTGAATACGCCACGGGCGGGCGTTACAATGAGCAGTTCTTC
CASSEYATGGRYNEQFF